Below are 3 T cell receptor beta chains sequenced from a single sample in a study of blood T cell repertoires in COVID-19. Repertoires were generated with immunoSEQ multiplex PCR, while TCRdb's copy carries only in-frame clones and drops some. Of hundreds of thousands of clones listed, 85% to 90% are singletons. Sequencing input: peripheral blood. These receptors came from a woman between 50 and 59 years old with COVID-19, enrolled during active disease.

The chain links TRBV24-1 to TRBJ2-3; 11 positions agree with TRBD1. CDR1 and CDR2 (germline): KGHDR, SFDVKD. CDR3 length equals 14 residues. The junction had 2 bases not matched to a gene; V was cut back by 9 bases and J by 1 base. The CDR3: CATEGQGGTDTQYF. CDR3 nucleotides: TGTGCCACCGAGGGACAGGGGGGCACAGATACGCAGTATTTT.

This sequence joins TRBV19 and TRBJ2-7; 7 bases are a match to TRBD1. This CDR3 is 13 amino acids long. Per the germline V gene, CDR1 is LNHDA and CDR2 is SQIVND (reference sequence). Unmatched junction bases numbered 5, after V lost 4 bases and J lost 5 bases. In DNA form, the CDR3 reads TGTGCCAGTAGTAAGGCAGGGGGTCACGAGCAGTACTTC. Translating gives CASSKAGGHEQYF.

The V and J genes are TRBV10-1 and TRBJ2-1, with D possibly TRBD2 on 5 matching bases. V was cut by 2 bases and J by 4 bases, with 12 bases left in between. The CDR3 has 15 amino acids. Germline loops: CDR1 WNHNN, CDR2 SYGVQD (reference sequence). The CDR3 DNA sequence: TGCGCCAGCAGTGAGGTTGGCGGGCGGTACAATGAGCAGTTCTTC. Translation gives CASSEVGGRYNEQFF.